This is a list of T cell receptor beta chains from one sample in a study of human versus mouse CDR3 diversity and MHC coevolution. Generated by immunoSEQ multiplex PCR, the TCRdb table keeps only in-frame clones and is missing some. The table lists tens of thousands of clones, around 94% of them singletons. Sample: naive CD4+ T cells from blood. Every receptor here comes from a person aged 55 to 69 in good health. Each CDR3 is given with its conserved first and last residue. The order of the fields is J gene, clone size, V gene, D gene, CDR3 DNA, CDR3 protein. The D gene is left open where the match is weak. For some rows the clone size is stated as once, few or many, or as a class when expanded; others skip it.

J gene: TRBJ1-2
clone size: .
V gene: TRBV15
D gene: .
CDR3 DNA: TGTGCCACCAGCAGATCCGTGACAGTTGGCTACACCTTC
CDR3 protein: CATSRSVTVGYTF

J gene: TRBJ2-7
clone size: .
V gene: TRBV18
D gene: .
CDR3 DNA: TGTGCCAGCTCACCAGGTTCAGCACTAGCTCGGGGCGAGCAGTACTTC
CDR3 protein: CASSPGSALARGEQYF

J gene: TRBJ1-5
clone size: once
V gene: TRBV19
D gene: TRBD1
CDR3 DNA: TGTGCCAGTGGGGACAGGGCTAGCAATCAGCCCCAGCATTTT
CDR3 protein: CASGDRASNQPQHF

J gene: TRBJ2-2
clone size: once
V gene: TRBV7-9
D gene: TRBD2
CDR3 DNA: TGTGCCAGCACTGACCTTGGGTTAGCGGGAGTTTCCGGGGAGCTGTTTTTT
CDR3 protein: CASTDLGLAGVSGELFF

J gene: TRBJ2-5
clone size: once
V gene: TRBV5-1
D gene: .
CDR3 DNA: TGCGCCAGCAGCTCGACAGGGCGGGGATCCGGGGAGACCCAGTACTTC
CDR3 protein: CASSSTGRGSGETQYF

J gene: TRBJ2-7
clone size: .
V gene: TRBV9
D gene: .
CDR3 DNA: TGTGCCAGCAGCGTAGGGTCGGGGATCCTAGCCGAGCAGTACTTC
CDR3 protein: CASSVGSGILAEQYF

J gene: TRBJ1-4
clone size: .
V gene: TRBV6-1
D gene: .
CDR3 DNA: TGTGCCAGCAGTGAAGCTACAGCTGCAACTAATGAAAAACTGTTTTTT
CDR3 protein: CASSEATAATNEKLFF

J gene: TRBJ2-1
clone size: .
V gene: TRBV5-1
D gene: .
CDR3 DNA: TGCGCCAGCAGCTTGCTGGGCGGGTACAATGAGCAGTTCTTC
CDR3 protein: CASSLLGGYNEQFF

J gene: TRBJ2-7
clone size: once
V gene: TRBV11-3
D gene: .
CDR3 DNA: TGTGCCAGCAGCTTAGAGCTCTCACGGGGTCTATACGAGCAGTACTTC
CDR3 protein: CASSLELSRGLYEQYF

J gene: TRBJ2-5
clone size: .
V gene: TRBV5-5
D gene: .
CDR3 DNA: TGTGCCAGCAGCTTGGGGCCGGAATCACGGGGTTTAGAGACCCAGTACTTC
CDR3 protein: CASSLGPESRGLETQYF

J gene: TRBJ1-1
clone size: .
V gene: TRBV4-1
D gene: .
CDR3 DNA: TGCGCCAGCAGCCAAGAGGGGGGGGCGATGCTGAACACTGAAGCTTTCTTT
CDR3 protein: CASSQEGGAMLNTEAFF

J gene: TRBJ2-1
clone size: .
V gene: TRBV7-9
D gene: .
CDR3 DNA: TGTGCCAGCAGGCTTCACGGAGCGTCCTACAATGAGCAGTTCTTC
CDR3 protein: CASRLHGASYNEQFF

J gene: TRBJ1-5
clone size: .
V gene: TRBV19
D gene: .
CDR3 DNA: TGTGCCAGTAGTTTTGAGCTATATAGCAATCAGCCCCAGCATTTT
CDR3 protein: CASSFELYSNQPQHF

J gene: TRBJ1-2
clone size: .
V gene: TRBV10-3
D gene: TRBD1
CDR3 DNA: TGTGCCATCAGTGAGTCTCCGGACAGGATCTATGGCTACACCTTC
CDR3 protein: CAISESPDRIYGYTF

J gene: TRBJ2-2
clone size: once
V gene: TRBV7-9
D gene: TRBD1
CDR3 DNA: TGTGCCAGCAGCCGTGATCGACAGGGTACCGGGGAGCTGTTTTTT
CDR3 protein: CASSRDRQGTGELFF

J gene: TRBJ2-1
clone size: .
V gene: TRBV29-1
D gene: .
CDR3 DNA: TGCAGCGGGACTACTAGCTCCTACAATGAGCAGTTCTTC
CDR3 protein: CSGTTSSYNEQFF

J gene: TRBJ2-3
clone size: .
V gene: TRBV18
D gene: TRBD2
CDR3 DNA: TGTGCCAGCTCACCAGGTCTAGCGGGAGGGTCAGATACGCAGTATTTT
CDR3 protein: CASSPGLAGGSDTQYF

J gene: TRBJ2-5
clone size: .
V gene: TRBV9
D gene: .
CDR3 DNA: TGTGCCAGCAGTGCCGCGGGCGGAGGGTACCAAGAGACCCAGTACTTC
CDR3 protein: CASSAAGGGYQETQYF

J gene: TRBJ2-5
clone size: .
V gene: TRBV11-1
D gene: .
CDR3 DNA: TGTGCCAGCAGTTGGACTGCCTCCCAAGAGTCCCAGTACTTC
CDR3 protein: CASSWTASQESQYF

J gene: TRBJ2-1
clone size: .
V gene: TRBV6-1
D gene: TRBD2
CDR3 DNA: TGTGCCAGCAGGCCCCTAGCGGTGTACAATGAGCAGTTCTTC
CDR3 protein: CASRPLAVYNEQFF

J gene: TRBJ2-2
clone size: .
V gene: TRBV9
D gene: .
CDR3 DNA: TGTGCCAGCAGCCTTACTCCATGGGGCTCCAGGGAGCTGTTTTTT
CDR3 protein: CASSLTPWGSRELFF

J gene: TRBJ2-5
clone size: .
V gene: TRBV28
D gene: .
CDR3 DNA: TGTGCCAGCGTCGGGAGTTCAGGCCAAGAGACCCAGTACTTC
CDR3 protein: CASVGSSGQETQYF

J gene: TRBJ1-6
clone size: .
V gene: TRBV6-5
D gene: TRBD1
CDR3 DNA: TGTACCAGCAGTTACAGGGGGCCTAATTCACCCCTCCACTTT
CDR3 protein: CTSSYRGPNSPLHF

J gene: TRBJ2-5
clone size: .
V gene: TRBV4-1
D gene: .
CDR3 DNA: TGCGCCAGCAGCCAAGATAGGGCGGGACGTCAGGAGACCCAGTACTTC
CDR3 protein: CASSQDRAGRQETQYF

J gene: TRBJ1-5
clone size: few
V gene: TRBV10-3
D gene: .
CDR3 DNA: TGTGCCATCAGTGAGCGAACAGGCAATCAGCCCCAGCATTTT
CDR3 protein: CAISERTGNQPQHF

J gene: TRBJ2-7
clone size: once
V gene: TRBV27
D gene: .
CDR3 DNA: TGTGCCAGCAGTCCTTCGGGGTACGAGCAGTACTTC
CDR3 protein: CASSPSGYEQYF

J gene: TRBJ2-3
clone size: .
V gene: TRBV5-4
D gene: .
CDR3 DNA: TGTGCCAGCAGCAACCCGGGGGGCCCAGATACGCAGTATTTT
CDR3 protein: CASSNPGGPDTQYF

J gene: TRBJ2-2
clone size: few
V gene: TRBV10-2
D gene: .
CDR3 DNA: TGCGCCAGCAGTAAACGGCCGGGCACCGGGGAGCTGTTTTTT
CDR3 protein: CASSKRPGTGELFF

J gene: TRBJ2-7
clone size: .
V gene: TRBV27
D gene: TRBD1
CDR3 DNA: TGTGCCAGCAGTTTATACCCCCAGGGGGTCAGCTCCTACGAGCAGTACTTC
CDR3 protein: CASSLYPQGVSSYEQYF

J gene: TRBJ2-3
clone size: .
V gene: TRBV7-6
D gene: .
CDR3 DNA: TGTGCCAGCAGCCTGACAGGAAGCACAGATACGCAGTATTTT
CDR3 protein: CASSLTGSTDTQYF

J gene: TRBJ1-4
clone size: .
V gene: TRBV11-3
D gene: TRBD1
CDR3 DNA: TGTGCCAGCAGCTTAGGATTGTCAGGGGGGACTAATGAAAAACTGTTTTTT
CDR3 protein: CASSLGLSGGTNEKLFF

J gene: TRBJ1-2
clone size: .
V gene: TRBV10-2
D gene: TRBD1
CDR3 DNA: TGCGCCAGCAGTGAGTCTGGACAGGGGGCGCGTGGCTACACCTTC
CDR3 protein: CASSESGQGARGYTF

J gene: TRBJ2-6
clone size: .
V gene: TRBV18
D gene: TRBD1
CDR3 DNA: TGTGCCAGCTCACCTGGACAGGTCTCCTCTGGGGCCAACGTCCTGACTTTC
CDR3 protein: CASSPGQVSSGANVLTF

J gene: TRBJ2-5
clone size: .
V gene: TRBV5-1
D gene: TRBD2
CDR3 DNA: TGCGCCAGCAGCTTCTCTCGGACTAGCGGGGGTCCAACGACCCAGTACTTC
CDR3 protein: CASSFSRTSGGPTTQYF

J gene: TRBJ2-7
clone size: few
V gene: TRBV21-1
D gene: .
CDR3 DNA: TGTGCCAGCAGCAGGGGACAGGGGGCAGCGGGTAACCCCTACGAGCAGTACTTC
CDR3 protein: CASSRGQGAAGNPYEQYF

J gene: TRBJ2-7
clone size: .
V gene: TRBV10-3
D gene: .
CDR3 DNA: TGCGCTAGGGAGGAGAGACACTACGAGCAGTACTTC
CDR3 protein: CAREERHYEQYF

J gene: TRBJ1-5
clone size: .
V gene: TRBV6-1
D gene: .
CDR3 DNA: TGTGCCAGCAGTGTTTCACTTAATCAGCCCCAGCATTTT
CDR3 protein: CASSVSLNQPQHF

J gene: TRBJ1-2
clone size: .
V gene: TRBV5-1
D gene: .
CDR3 DNA: TGCGCCAGCAGCTTTTCGCAGGGGAATGGCTACACCTTC
CDR3 protein: CASSFSQGNGYTF

J gene: TRBJ1-5
clone size: few
V gene: TRBV28
D gene: .
CDR3 DNA: TGTGCCAGCAGTCTGGGAGGGGAAGGTCAGCCCCAGCATTTT
CDR3 protein: CASSLGGEGQPQHF

J gene: TRBJ2-2
clone size: .
V gene: TRBV19
D gene: TRBD1
CDR3 DNA: TGTGCCAGTATAGGGACAGCGAACACCGGGGAGCTGTTTTTT
CDR3 protein: CASIGTANTGELFF

J gene: TRBJ2-7
clone size: .
V gene: TRBV29-1
D gene: TRBD2
CDR3 DNA: TGCAGCGTAGCCCTCGGGACTAGCGGGATCTACGAGCAGTACTTC
CDR3 protein: CSVALGTSGIYEQYF

J gene: TRBJ2-1
clone size: .
V gene: TRBV4-1
D gene: TRBD2
CDR3 DNA: TGCGCCAGCAGCCTTCGGACTAGCGGGAAAACCTTCTTCTATGAGCAGTTCTTC
CDR3 protein: CASSLRTSGKTFFYEQFF

J gene: TRBJ2-7
clone size: few
V gene: TRBV6-6
D gene: .
CDR3 DNA: TGTGCCAGCAGTCTCACTGGCGAGCAGTACTTC
CDR3 protein: CASSLTGEQYF

J gene: TRBJ2-7
clone size: .
V gene: TRBV11-3
D gene: .
CDR3 DNA: TGTGCCAGCAGCCCCCGGGGAGGTGGATTGTCCTACGAGCAGTACTTC
CDR3 protein: CASSPRGGGLSYEQYF

J gene: TRBJ2-7
clone size: .
V gene: TRBV5-4
D gene: .
CDR3 DNA: TGTGCCAGCAGCTTCGAAGGGACAAATACCTACGAGCAGTACTTC
CDR3 protein: CASSFEGTNTYEQYF

J gene: TRBJ2-3
clone size: .
V gene: TRBV10-3
D gene: TRBD2
CDR3 DNA: TGTGCCATAGGACTAGCGGGAGCCCCAGATACGCAGTATTTT
CDR3 protein: CAIGLAGAPDTQYF

J gene: TRBJ2-2
clone size: once
V gene: TRBV9
D gene: .
CDR3 DNA: TGTGCCAGCAGTTCTCGGGAACTACGGGCCGGGGAGCTGTTTTTT
CDR3 protein: CASSSRELRAGELFF

J gene: TRBJ1-4
clone size: once
V gene: TRBV5-1
D gene: TRBD1
CDR3 DNA: TGCGCCAGCAGCTTGGGGACAGGGGGTGAAAAACTGTTTTTT
CDR3 protein: CASSLGTGGEKLFF

J gene: TRBJ1-6
clone size: .
V gene: TRBV5-4
D gene: TRBD1
CDR3 DNA: TGTGCCAGCAGCCCCGACAGGGTTTTGCCCCTCCACTTT
CDR3 protein: CASSPDRVLPLHF

J gene: TRBJ1-2
clone size: .
V gene: TRBV5-6
D gene: .
CDR3 DNA: TGTGCCAGCAGCTTGGTTCAGGAGGACTATGGCTACACCTTC
CDR3 protein: CASSLVQEDYGYTF

J gene: TRBJ1-5
clone size: .
V gene: TRBV2
D gene: .
CDR3 DNA: TGTGCCAGCAGTGAAGCCGGAGGGGAGAGATATCAGCCCCAGCATTTT
CDR3 protein: CASSEAGGERYQPQHF

J gene: TRBJ2-1
clone size: .
V gene: TRBV7-3
D gene: .
CDR3 DNA: TGTGCCAGCAGCTGGACCGGGAGCAATGAGCAGTTCTTC
CDR3 protein: CASSWTGSNEQFF

J gene: TRBJ2-7
clone size: .
V gene: TRBV19
D gene: TRBD1
CDR3 DNA: TGTGCCAGTCGACAGGGTTACGAGCAGTACTTC
CDR3 protein: CASRQGYEQYF

J gene: TRBJ2-3
clone size: .
V gene: TRBV10-1
D gene: .
CDR3 DNA: TGCGCCAGCAGTGAACGGGGAACGATCGCAGATACGCAGTATTTT
CDR3 protein: CASSERGTIADTQYF

J gene: TRBJ1-4
clone size: .
V gene: TRBV7-2
D gene: .
CDR3 DNA: TGTGCCAGCAGCTTAGATAAGGGGGGGACAAAGGTGTTTTTT
CDR3 protein: CASSLDKGGTKVFF

J gene: TRBJ2-3
clone size: .
V gene: TRBV27
D gene: .
CDR3 DNA: TGTGCCAGCACCTGGACTAGCACAGATACGCAGTATTTT
CDR3 protein: CASTWTSTDTQYF

J gene: TRBJ1-1
clone size: .
V gene: TRBV7-8
D gene: .
CDR3 DNA: TGTGCCAGCACAGAGCTCGGACAGAACACTGAAGCTTTCTTT
CDR3 protein: CASTELGQNTEAFF

J gene: TRBJ2-1
clone size: .
V gene: TRBV7-8
D gene: TRBD2
CDR3 DNA: TGTGCCAGCAGCTTAGTAGGGGGACTAGGGTATGAGCAGTTCTTC
CDR3 protein: CASSLVGGLGYEQFF

J gene: TRBJ1-1
clone size: .
V gene: TRBV7-9
D gene: TRBD1
CDR3 DNA: TGTGCCAGCAGCAACACAGGGGGCATTGGCACTGAAGCTTTCTTT
CDR3 protein: CASSNTGGIGTEAFF

J gene: TRBJ1-2
clone size: .
V gene: TRBV7-9
D gene: .
CDR3 DNA: TGTGCCAGCAGCCTCCAGAACAACTATGGCTACACCTTC
CDR3 protein: CASSLQNNYGYTF